Listed below are T cell receptor beta chains from one sample, sequenced in a study of T cells in localized non-small cell lung cancer. Profiled with immunoSEQ multiplex PCR; TCRdb holds only in-frame clones, not every one. In the table there are around 21,000 clones, about 90% of which are singletons. The input for sequencing was peripheral blood, taken before any cancer treatment. The receptors stem from a male donor aged 60 or older with stage I squamous cell lung carcinoma. CDR3s include the opening cysteine and the closing phenylalanine or tryptophan. Fields, in order: J gene, D gene, V gene, clone size, CDR3 DNA, CDR3 protein. The D gene is left open where the match is weak. Expanded clones are given a class, and other clones once, few, many or no size at all.

>TRBJ2-5|-|TRBV6-1|-
TGTGCCAGCAGTGAAGGCGGCGACCAAGAGACCCAGTACTTC
CASSEGGDQETQYF
>TRBJ1-1|-|TRBV4-3|-
TGCGCCAGCAGCCAAGGCGGCAGGGCGACTGAAGCTTTCTTT
CASSQGGRATEAFF
>TRBJ1-3|-|TRBV4-2|-
TGTGCCAGCAGCCAAGAACGGACGCGCTCTGGAAACACCATATATTTT
CASSQERTRSGNTIYF
>TRBJ1-4|-|TRBV28|-
TGTGCCAGCAGGAGCAGACCAACTAATGAAAAACTGTTTTTT
CASRSRPTNEKLFF
>TRBJ1-2|-|TRBV29-1|few
TGCAGCGTTGTTTCCGGGGGCGGCGGCTACACCTTC
CSVVSGGGGYTF
>TRBJ2-3|TRBD2|TRBV11-2|-
TGTGCCAGCAGCCTAGCGGGGGAAGATACGCAGTATTTT
CASSLAGEDTQYF
>TRBJ2-1|-|TRBV4-1|few
TGCGCCAGCAGCCAAGAATCTCTTCGGGATGAGCAGTTCTTC
CASSQESLRDEQFF
>TRBJ2-7|TRBD2|TRBV7-2|-
TGTGCCAGCTCTCAGGCGGGGGGGACCTACGAGCAGTACTTC
CASSQAGGTYEQYF
>TRBJ2-7|-|TRBV14|-
TGTGCCAGCAGTCCAGTCGCTTCCTACGAGCAGTACTTC
CASSPVASYEQYF
>TRBJ2-3|-|TRBV7-3|-
TGTGCCAGCAGCCTCTTCGGACCTAGCGCCGGCACAGATACGCAGTATTTT
CASSLFGPSAGTDTQYF
>TRBJ1-6|-|TRBV7-2|-
TGTGCCAGCAGCTCTCGGGGAGGGGGGTATAATTCACCCCTCCACTTT
CASSSRGGGYNSPLHF
>TRBJ1-1|-|TRBV4-1|-
TGCGCCAGCAGCCTCGGGTCGTTGAACACTGAAGCTTTCTTT
CASSLGSLNTEAFF
>TRBJ2-5|-|TRBV18|-
TGTGCCAGCTCACCATTACAAGAGACCCAGTACTTC
CASSPLQETQYF
>TRBJ2-1|TRBD2|TRBV5-1|-
TGCGCCAGCAGCTTGGCTCCGGGACTAGCGGCCTACAATGAGCAGTTCTTC
CASSLAPGLAAYNEQFF
>TRBJ2-3|-|TRBV5-6|-
TGTGCCAGCAGCTTCCGTTCTCCGGCCTCCACAGATACGCAGTATTTT
CASSFRSPASTDTQYF
>TRBJ1-2|-|TRBV5-8|-
TGTGCCAGCAGCTTATCAGTCAACTATGGCTACACCTTC
CASSLSVNYGYTF
>TRBJ1-3|TRBD1|TRBV9|-
TGTGCCAGCAGCTCCCGGGACAGGGGCGAAAACACCATATATTTT
CASSSRDRGENTIYF
>TRBJ2-7|-|TRBV5-1|-
TGCGCCAGCAGCTTGTCAGGGAATTCCTACGAGCAGTACTTC
CASSLSGNSYEQYF
>TRBJ1-2|-|TRBV5-1|once
TGCGCCAGCAGCTTGAGAACACTAAACTATGGCTACACCTTC
CASSLRTLNYGYTF
>TRBJ2-1|TRBD1|TRBV18|-
TGTGCCAGCTCACCACCGGGACAGGGGACGAATGAGCAGTTCTTC
CASSPPGQGTNEQFF
>TRBJ1-6|TRBD1|TRBV6-1|once
TGTGCCAGCAGTGATCGACAGGGCGGCCACTTT
CASSDRQGGHF
>TRBJ1-1|-|TRBV30|-
TGTGCCTGGAAAAGGGGACGGGAAACTGAAGCTTTCTTT
CAWKRGRETEAFF
>TRBJ1-2|-|TRBV29-1|-
TGCAGCGTTGCCGAGGGGGTTAACTATGGCTACACCTTC
CSVAEGVNYGYTF
>TRBJ2-1|-|TRBV14|-
TGTGCCAGCAGCTCTCTAGGGACGGGGAATGAGCAGTTCTTC
CASSSLGTGNEQFF
>TRBJ1-1|-|TRBV9|-
TGTGCCAGCAGCAGGGTGGGGGGCACTGAAGCTTTCTTT
CASSRVGGTEAFF
>TRBJ2-3|-|TRBV7-2|-
TGTGCCAGCAGCTTCAGATTTAGCACAGATACGCAGTATTTT
CASSFRFSTDTQYF
>TRBJ1-5|-|TRBV19|-
TGTGCCAGTAGGTTGGACAGAAGCAATCAGCCCCAGCATTTT
CASRLDRSNQPQHF
>TRBJ2-7|TRBD1|TRBV6-4|-
TGTGCCAGTGCTCCGACAGGGGCGAATTATTACTCCTACGAGCAGTACTTC
CASAPTGANYYSYEQYF
>TRBJ1-1|-|TRBV19|-
TGTGCCAGTAGTCATGACAGGTTAAACACTGAAGCTTTCTTT
CASSHDRLNTEAFF
>TRBJ2-3|-|TRBV7-3|few
TGTGCCAGCAGCTTACTCCGGTTAGGAGATACGCAGTATTTT
CASSLLRLGDTQYF
>TRBJ1-2|TRBD1|TRBV14|-
TGTGCCAGCAGCCAAGATCATCCGGGACAGAGGCCCTATGGCTACACCTTC
CASSQDHPGQRPYGYTF
>TRBJ2-2|-|TRBV19|-
TGTGCCAGTAGTAGGAACCGGGGAACCGGGGAGCTGTTTTTT
CASSRNRGTGELFF
>TRBJ2-1|-|TRBV5-4|few
TGTGCCAGCAGCTTGGCGAGCAGGGAGCAGTTCTTC
CASSLASREQFF
>TRBJ2-4|-|TRBV2|-
TGTGCCAGCAGTGTAACTGTGCTAGCCAAAAACATTCAGTACTTC
CASSVTVLAKNIQYF
>TRBJ1-1|-|TRBV6-1|-
TGTGCCAGCACGAAGGGGAGGGTGACTGAAGCTTTCTTT
CASTKGRVTEAFF
>TRBJ1-2|-|TRBV4-2|-
TGTGCCAGCAGAGGACTGACAGAGCTTTACTATGGCTACACCTTC
CASRGLTELYYGYTF
>TRBJ2-2|-|TRBV11-2|-
TGTGCCAGCAGCCGGAAGGGACCCACCGGGGAGCTGTTTTTT
CASSRKGPTGELFF
>TRBJ1-3|TRBD1|TRBV10-3|once
TGTGCCATCAGTGACCCGGACAGGGGGGACGGAAACACCATATATTTT
CAISDPDRGDGNTIYF
>TRBJ1-2|-|TRBV2|-
TGTGCCAGCAGACCACCGGTAGAAGGCCATGGCTACACCTTC
CASRPPVEGHGYTF
>TRBJ1-5|-|TRBV6-1|-
TGTGCCAGCTTTTTCGGACACCCCGATCAGCCCCAGCATTTT
CASFFGHPDQPQHF
>TRBJ2-1|TRBD2|TRBV25-1|-
TGTGCCAGCAGTGAGTACAAAGCGGGGGTTTCCTACAATGAGCAGTTCTTC
CASSEYKAGVSYNEQFF